This T cell receptor (beta chain) was documented in a study of identifying expanded T cells in peripheral blood. The method was immunoSEQ multiplex PCR; TCRdb's version includes in-frame clones alone and lacks a portion of them. The sample lists under 150,000 clones, approximately 80% occurring once. Looked up from germline, CDR1 is SGDLS and CDR2 is YYNGEE. The V and J ends lost 1 base and 0 bases respectively, with 4 bases between them. The length of the CDR3 is 13 residues. To note about this clone: Other DNA sequences in the same sample also yield this CDR3.

The genes are TRBV9 and TRBJ1-1; D remains unclear. The receptor comes from a person aged 18 to 70 in good health. The sample was blood. CDR3 bases: TGTGCCAGCAGCGTATACTTGAACACTGAAGCTTTCTTT. Protein product: CASSVYLNTEAFF.